What follows are 8 T cell receptor beta chains derived from one specimen sequenced in a study of human T cells and chemical hapten exposure. The library attached unique molecular identifiers to individual cDNA molecules. TCRdb recomputed calls from the reads with MiXCR, one row per CDR3 protein. The repertoire holds about 120,000 distinct CDR3 sequences, with around 9% as singletons. Blood, whole and unfractionated, served as the source for total RNA extraction. Sequencing was done on a sample of whole blood. The receptors stem from a human donor in good health. Some clones in this sample may be carry-over from other donors' samples.

This clonotype was picked up a small number of times. V and J are TRBV11-2 and TRBJ1-6; 7 bases are shared with TRBD1. V was pared by 4 bases and J by 5 bases, with 11 bases of the junction left unmatched. Per germline, CDR1 SGHAT and CDR2 FQNNGV. This CDR3 region has 17 residues. CDR3 DNA sequence: TGTGCCAGCAGCTCATCAACGGGACAGCCCCATAATTCACCCCTCCACTTT. Protein sequence: CASSSSTGQPHNSPLHF.

Note on this clonotype: A much larger clone differs by one base, so this may be a read error. This chain joins TRBV29-1 and TRBJ2-1; tentative D call: TRBD2 (6 bases). Germline assignment: CDR1 SQVTM and CDR2 ANQGSEA. The V end was cut by 3 bases, the J end by 7 bases, with 13 bases between. This CDR3 region has 13 residues. In DNA, the CDR3 is TGCAGCGTTGAGCGGGGACGCCATAATGAGCAGTTCTTC. It specifies CSVERGRHNEQFF.

At least ten counts were recorded for this clonotype. This chain connects TRBV6-2 or TRBV6-3 to TRBJ1-2, with D hard to call. The CDR3 is made up of 14 amino acids. Germline V gene lookup returns CDR1 MNHEY and CDR2 SVGEGT. V lost 2 bases and J lost 2, with 9 bases in between. Written as DNA, the CDR3 is TGTGCCAGCAGTTACGGGCAGAGAAACTATGGCTACACCTTC. This codes for CASSYGQRNYGYTF.

For this clonotype: The junction and the germline gene differ at one end; a read error may be behind it. The chain carries TRBV7-3 and TRBJ2-5; D remains unclear. Germline CDR1 is SGHTA and CDR2 is FQGTGA. The CDR3 is made up of 12 amino acids. CDR3 loop: CASSTRWQTQHF. CDR3 sequence (DNA): TGTGCCAGCAGCACGCGGTGGCAGACCCAGCACTTC.

This chain uses TRBV2 with TRBJ2-1; D gene unclear. The CDR3 is 10 amino acids. V dropped 7 bases and J dropped 6 bases, with 4 bases sitting between them. Germline V gives CDR1 SNHLY, CDR2 FYNNEI. CDR3 DNA sequence: TGTGCCAGCAAGCGCAATGAGCAGTTCTTC. Translation gives CASKRNEQFF.

This clonotype was seen a handful of times. The genes are TRBV7-2 and TRBJ1-3; 9 bases agree with TRBD1. The germline V gene encodes CDR1 SGHTA and CDR2 FQGNSA. The CDR3 covers 15 residues. The V segment lost 4 bases and the J segment 4 bases; nucleotides outside the gene matches: 5. CDR3 in DNA: TGTGCCAGCAGCTCGAACAGGGGGCGAGGAAACACCATATATTTT. Translated, it gives CASSSNRGRGNTIYF.

The chain links TRBV14 to TRBJ2-1; 14 bases are shared with TRBD2. Germline CDR1 reads SGHDN; CDR2 reads FVKESK. With V trimmed by 3 bases and J by 1 base, 8 bases remained unmatched. This CDR3 is built from 19 residues. DNA for the CDR3: TGTGCCAGCAGCCATGTGACTAGCGGGAGGGGTCGGTCCTACAATGAGCAGTTCTTC. Translation: CASSHVTSGRGRSYNEQFF. The variable domain in full, with the rest retrieved from reference TRBV14 and TRBJ2-1, is EAGVTQFPSHSVIEKGQTVTLRCDPISGHDNLYWYRRVMGKEIKFLLHFVKESKQDESGMPNNRFLAERTGGTYSTLKVQPAELEDSGVYFCASSHVTSGRGRSYNEQFFGPGTRLTVL.

This clonotype was detected only a few times. The chain joins TRBV27 to TRBJ2-3; D unresolved. CDR1 is MNHEY and CDR2 is SMNVEV in the germline V gene (reference sequence). Trimming left V 3 bases short and J 3 bases short, with 10 bases between. The CDR3 has 14 amino acids. The CDR3 reads CASSLDGTTDTQYF. CDR3 DNA: TGTGCCAGCAGTTTGGACGGAACTACAGATACGCAGTATTTT.